This T cell receptor beta chain stems from a study of blood T cell repertoires in COVID-19. As for the study in general: PBMCs, B-cell-depleted T cells, or T cells were the source of the cDNA or gDNA that made up the material.

Clones were read by immunoSEQ multiplex PCR, and TCRdb kept only the in-frame ones, dropping some. The table includes fewer than 250,000 clones, roughly 86% detected once. Participant ages covered about 18 to 100 years across 24 US areas. V dropped 7 bases and J dropped 3 bases, with 12 bases sitting between them. There are 12 residues in the CDR3. Germline CDR1 reads SQVTM; CDR2 reads ANQGSEA. The chain couples TRBV29-1 to TRBJ1-1, with D maybe TRBD1 (6 bases). This receptor was obtained from a woman in her 30s with acute COVID-19. The specimen was PBMCs or T cells enriched from blood (not recorded which). The CDR3 bases are TGCAGCGCCCAACAGGGCGACACTGAAGCTTTCTTT. This encodes CSAQQGDTEAFF.